This passage covers 4 T cell receptor beta chains from one sample sequenced in a study of neoadjuvant nivolumab and ipilimumab in lung cancer. Data came from immunoSEQ multiplex PCR; TCRdb stores just in-frame clones and leaves some out. The table includes some 50,000 clones, roughly 91% detected once. Sample: blood, taken before neoadjuvant nivolumab, alone or with ipilimumab. The receptors here all came from an adult with non-small cell lung cancer. Some clones in this sample may be carry-over from other donors' samples.

This sequence joins TRBV7-8 and TRBJ2-7; D possibly uses TRBD1 or TRBD2 (5 bases each). Deletions cut 4 bases from V and 0 bases from J, with 22 bases between. The germline V gene has CDR1 SGHVS and CDR2 FQNEAQ. This CDR3 spans 18 amino acids. CDR3 in amino acids: CASSSSGAGTASSYEQYF. The CDR3 region has the DNA TGTGCCAGCAGCTCCTCTGGGGCAGGGACGGCAAGCTCCTACGAGCAGTACTTC.

This chain uses TRBV7-6 with TRBJ1-1, with D maybe TRBD1 (6 bases). Per germline, CDR1 SGHVS and CDR2 FNYEAQ. Trimming removed 4 bases at V and 2 bases at J, with 14 bases between. The CDR3 contains 15 residues. The CDR3 DNA follows: TGTGCCAGCAGCTCGCAGGGGAGGGGAAACACTGAAGCTTTCTTT. Residues: CASSSQGRGNTEAFF.

The chain links TRBV27 to TRBJ1-1; D gene ambiguous. V lost 5 bases and J lost 5, with 15 bases in between. This CDR3 has 14 amino acids. Germline V gene lookup returns CDR1 MNHEY and CDR2 SMNVEV (reference sequence). The CDR3 nucleotides are TGTGCCAGCAGTCCGAGGACCGGAGCGACTGAAGCTTTCTTT. Translation gives CASSPRTGATEAFF.

This clone was seen a single time. V is TRBV7-9 and J is TRBJ2-4; D perhaps matches TRBD1 (5 bases). The CDR3 has 14 amino acids. Germline V gene data show CDR1 as SEHNR and CDR2 as FQNEAQ (reference sequence). Trimming removed 1 base at V and 5 bases at J, with 9 bases between. This CDR3 reads CASSLGGGQNIQYF. CDR3 bases: TGTGCCAGCAGCTTAGGGGGCGGCCAAAACATTCAGTACTTC.